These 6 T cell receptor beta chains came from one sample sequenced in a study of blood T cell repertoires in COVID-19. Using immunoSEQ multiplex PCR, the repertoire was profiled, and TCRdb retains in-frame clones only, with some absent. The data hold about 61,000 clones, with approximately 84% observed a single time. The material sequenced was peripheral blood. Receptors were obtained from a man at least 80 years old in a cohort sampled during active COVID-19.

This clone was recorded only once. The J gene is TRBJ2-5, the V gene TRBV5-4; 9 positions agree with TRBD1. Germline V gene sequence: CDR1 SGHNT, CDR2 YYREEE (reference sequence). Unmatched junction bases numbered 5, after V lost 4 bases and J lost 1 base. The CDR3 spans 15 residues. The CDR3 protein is CASSDGQGRQETQYF. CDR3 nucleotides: TGTGCCAGCAGCGACGGACAGGGGCGCCAAGAGACCCAGTACTTC. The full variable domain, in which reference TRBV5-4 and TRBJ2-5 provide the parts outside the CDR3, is ETGVTQSPTHLIKTRGQQVTLRCSSQSGHNTVSWYQQALGQGPQFIFQYYREEENGRGNFPPRFSGLQFPNYSSELNVNALELDDSALYLCASSDGQGRQETQYFGPGTRLLVL.

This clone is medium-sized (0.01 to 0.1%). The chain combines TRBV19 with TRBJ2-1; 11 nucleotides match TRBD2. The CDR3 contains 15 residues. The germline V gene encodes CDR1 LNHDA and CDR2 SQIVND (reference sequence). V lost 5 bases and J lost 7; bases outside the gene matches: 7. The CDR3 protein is CASSATGLAVNEQFF. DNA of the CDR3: TGTGCCAGTAGTGCCACGGGACTAGCGGTTAATGAGCAGTTCTTC.

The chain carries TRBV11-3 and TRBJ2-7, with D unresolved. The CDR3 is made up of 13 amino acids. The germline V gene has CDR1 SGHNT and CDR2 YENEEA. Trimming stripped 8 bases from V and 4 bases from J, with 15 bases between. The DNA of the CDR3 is TGTGCCAGCTCCACACGCGACGGGTACGAGCAGTACTTC. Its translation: CASSTRDGYEQYF.

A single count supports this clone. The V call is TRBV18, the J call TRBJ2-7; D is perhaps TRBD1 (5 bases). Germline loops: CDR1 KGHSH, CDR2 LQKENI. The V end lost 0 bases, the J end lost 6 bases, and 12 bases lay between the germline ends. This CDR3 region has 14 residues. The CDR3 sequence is CASSPPPGKGEQYF. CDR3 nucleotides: TGTGCCAGCTCACCACCTCCAGGGAAGGGCGAGCAGTACTTC.

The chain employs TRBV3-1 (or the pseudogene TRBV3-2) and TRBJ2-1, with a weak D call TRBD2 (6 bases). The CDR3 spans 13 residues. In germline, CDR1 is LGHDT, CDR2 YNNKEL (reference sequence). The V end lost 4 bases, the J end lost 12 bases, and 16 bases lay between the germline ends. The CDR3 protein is CASSPRQNGRQFF. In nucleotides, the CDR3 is TGTGCCAGCAGCCCCCGGCAGAACGGGAGGCAGTTCTTC.

As DNA, the CDR3 is TGTGCCAGCAGCTTCATCCCGGGACAGACTAATGAAAAACTGTTTTTT. Translation: CASSFIPGQTNEKLFF. The chain couples TRBV7-9 to TRBJ1-4; TRBD1 matches at 7 bases. The CDR3 has 16 amino acids. Germline V gene data show CDR1 as SEHNR and CDR2 as FQNEAQ (reference sequence). V shed 3 bases and J 2 bases; nucleotides not matched to a gene: 6.